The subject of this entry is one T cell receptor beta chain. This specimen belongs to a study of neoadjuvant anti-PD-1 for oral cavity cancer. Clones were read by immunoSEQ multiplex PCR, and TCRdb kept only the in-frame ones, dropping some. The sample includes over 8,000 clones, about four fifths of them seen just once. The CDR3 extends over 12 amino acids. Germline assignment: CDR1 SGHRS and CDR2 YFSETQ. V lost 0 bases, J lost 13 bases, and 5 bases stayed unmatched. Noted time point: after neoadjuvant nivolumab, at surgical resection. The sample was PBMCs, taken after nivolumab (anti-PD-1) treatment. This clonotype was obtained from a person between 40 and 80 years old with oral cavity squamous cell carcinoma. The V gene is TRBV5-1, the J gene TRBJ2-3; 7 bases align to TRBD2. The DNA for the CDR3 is TGCGCCAGCAGCTTGGTAGCGGGTGTGGAGTATTTT. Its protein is CASSLVAGVEYF.